This record covers a single T cell receptor (beta chain). Antigen: not known. Clones were read by immunoSEQ multiplex PCR, and TCRdb kept only the in-frame ones, dropping some. Among around 130,000 clones, more than 90% were seen once, and the ten largest hold roughly 0.16%. The CDR3 spans 14 residues. The germline V and J ends were trimmed by 2 bases and 5 bases, with 12 bases remaining between them. Germline-derived CDR1 and CDR2 are MNHEY and SMNVEV (reference sequence). This sample was taken from a study of graft-versus-host responses after intestinal transplantation. Study overall: The study gave all recipients anti-thymocyte globulin induction, then tacrolimus and steroids for about three years.

Study-wide points: Allografts of one patient group, those with graft-donor T cell macrochimerism, had high graft-versus-host to host-versus-graft clonal ratios. Levels of circulating GvH clones at their peak were associated with early post-transplant HvG declines.

Sequenced material: unstimulated CD4+ T cells sorted from spleen or lymph node cells, taken before intestinal transplant. The chain has TRBV27 and TRBJ1-1, with D perhaps matching TRBD1 (6 bases). The TCR originated in a human donor who received an intestinal transplant. For the CDR3, the DNA is TGTGCCAGCAGTTTAAAAGGGGGGGAAACTGAAGCTTTCTTT. Its protein is CASSLKGGETEAFF.